The source of this TCR beta chain is a study of blood T cell repertoires in COVID-19 (dated by TCRdb to the early 2020s). Some background on the complete study: Collaborator samples came from the United States, Italy and Spain and covered acute and convalescent phases of COVID-19. The prospective study material was composed of cDNA or gDNA derived from T cells, B-cell-depleted T cells, or PBMCs. Subjects who had been exposed to COVID-19, were actively infected with it, or had recovered from it provided the deeply sampled blood TCRbeta repertoires that made up the dataset. The repertoires were released in a freely available public database meant as a resource for research on the immune response to SARS-CoV-2. The samples were drawn from two sources: the first 160 participants of the ongoing ImmuneRACE study, and 1,254 subjects contributed by 6 global collaborators. Nearly every sample came with metadata listing a de-identified subject ID, COVID-19 status, age in years and sex. Where HLA class I and class II types were available, the types were taken from metadata supplied by the sample provider, not from assay-based typing. Findings and caveats that apply to the study as a whole: The quantity of clinical and demographic metadata differed by source and by participant and was supplied without curation.

Reading from cysteine to phenylalanine, the CDR3 counts 14 amino acids. Solely the CDR3 DNA is kept, with 42 bases framed from the first base. Via the germline V gene, CDR1 is SGHTA and CDR2 FQGTGA. Germline trimming amounts to 5 bases on V and 4 bases on J, with 4 as the count of junction bases outside the gene matches. Participants in the prospective study were enrolled through a virtual design, were aged roughly 18 to 100 years, and lived in about two dozen United States geographic areas. Cohort assignment in the prospective study relied on participant-reported clinical history from a screening survey and a study questionnaire. For ImmuneRACE Cohort 3, a participant was defined as recovered based on two consecutive negative NP/OP PCR tests, clearance by a healthcare professional, or resolution of symptoms. Each participant in the prospective study had whole blood, serum and a nasopharyngeal or oropharyngeal swab collected by mobile phlebotomists. Additional blood draws and questionnaires over an approximately two-month period could optionally be provided by prospective study participants. Before DNA extraction, blood samples from the prospective study were shipped at room temperature or frozen.

As to this clone: Its antigen is still unknown. Base quality data are lacking; no much larger clone is found one base away.

TCRbeta CDR3 regions were amplified from genomic DNA by means of the immunoSEQ Assay, a bias-controlled multiplex PCR. As for the authors' bioinformatics: Nucleated cell counts per sample were estimated from amplification of reference gene primers within the assay. To quantify the absolute abundance of each unique TCRbeta CDR3 rearrangement, sequence reads were collapsed and filtered. For each sample, productive Simpson clonality was calculated as the square root of Simpson's diversity index over productive rearrangements. TCRdb mirrors the immuneACCESS table, restricted to in-frame sequences. Some clones are absent from its copies; in checked studies, under half trace to an unresolved V gene, and the reason for the others is unknown. That table is the source of V, J and clone size, and D and trimming were worked out from the DNA. The sample table shows hundreds of thousands of clones, and around nine tenths are seen once. The leading ten clones occupy approximately 6% of the sample.

The chain uses TRBV7-3 and TRBJ2-2, with 7 bases matching TRBD2. This TCR came from a woman aged 40-49 years who had recovered from COVID-19. Sequencing was done on a sample of PBMCs or T cells enriched from blood (not recorded which). CDR3 loop: CASSPGRTTGELFF. In nucleotide form, the sequence is TGTGCCAGCAGCCCCGGGAGGACCACCGGGGAGCTGTTTTTT.